This TCR beta chain was documented in a study of cytomegalovirus exposure and HLA in healthy donors. Primers included in the PCR were 60 Vbeta and 13 Jbeta primers. Produced via immunoSEQ multiplex PCR; TCRdb's table is partial and in-frame only. The sample has approximately 170,000 clones, approximately 81% seen once. The CDR3 has 15 amino acids. The germline V gene has CDR1 SGHAT and CDR2 FQNNGV. V was pared by 3 bases and J by 5 bases, with 5 bases of the junction left unmatched. The sample comprised PBMCs. This TCR was recovered from a boy aged 2 to 10 in good health and CMV-seronegative. The chain employs TRBV11-2 and TRBJ1-2; 11 bases align to TRBD1. CDR3: CASSFPGTGGYGYTF. The CDR3 DNA reads TGTGCCAGCAGCTTCCCCGGGACAGGGGGTTATGGCTACACCTTC.